A single sample gave rise to the 20 T cell receptor beta chains below, sequenced in a study of blood T cell repertoires in COVID-19. Generated by immunoSEQ multiplex PCR, the TCRdb table keeps only in-frame clones and is missing some. The repertoire includes 150,000 to 200,000 clones, 80% to 95% of them detected once, and 4.8% sits in the top ten. Material for sequencing was peripheral blood. These receptors all come from a man in his thirties or forties with COVID-19, enrolled during active disease.

The chain recombines TRBV9 with TRBJ2-2, with a tentative D call TRBD2 (5 bases). Between the trimmed V and J ends, which lost 1 base and 4 bases, there was a span of 11 bases. The CDR3 contains 15 residues. Germline V lookup: CDR1 SGDLS, CDR2 YYNGEE. CDR3 sequence reads: CASSVFPEGTGELFF. Written as DNA, the CDR3 is TGTGCCAGCAGCGTATTCCCTGAGGGCACCGGGGAGCTGTTTTTT.

CDR3 DNA: TGTGCCAGCTCGGAAATCCGACGTACACCCGAGGTCCAAGAGACCCAGTACTTC. Amino acids: CASSEIRRTPEVQETQYF. The chain joins TRBV18 to TRBJ2-5; D is undetermined. V lost 6 bases and J 1 base, leaving 24 bases between the germline ends. The CDR3 is 18 amino acids. CDR1 and CDR2 from the germline V gene are KGHSH and LQKENI. The whole variable domain, remainder taken from reference TRBV18 and TRBJ2-5, is NAGVMQNPRHLVRRRGQEARLRCSPMKGHSHVYWYRQLPEEGLKFMVYLQKENIIDESGMPKERFSAEFPKEGPSILRIQQVVRGDSAAYFCASSEIRRTPEVQETQYFGPGTRLLVL.

CDR3 DNA: TGTGCCAGCAGCCAAGATCTAGGGACAGCTAACTATGGCTACACCTTC. Translating gives CASSQDLGTANYGYTF. The V call is TRBV4-2, the J call TRBJ1-2; 7 bases match TRBD1. V lost 0 bases, J lost 0 bases, and 4 bases stayed unmatched. CDR3 size: 16 residues. Germline CDR1 reads LGHNA; CDR2 reads YNFKEQ.

This clone appeared once. The chain combines TRBV7-3 with TRBJ1-4; TRBD1 matches 8 bases. CDR3 length: 15 residues. The germline gives CDR1 SGHTA, CDR2 FQGTGA. The junction had 6 bases not matched to a gene; V was cut back by 3 bases and J by 6 bases. CDR3 sequence: CASSFYRGSHEKLFF. DNA for the CDR3: TGTGCCAGCAGCTTTTACAGGGGGTCCCATGAAAAACTGTTTTTT.

The chain couples TRBV7-2 to TRBJ1-1; 8 bases line up with TRBD1. The germline V gene has CDR1 SGHTA and CDR2 FQGNSA. This CDR3 comprises 16 residues. V gave up 4 bases and J gave up 0 bases; unmatched junction bases: 7. The CDR3 DNA reads TGTGCCAGCAGCTCAGGGGGCCGAGGGATGAACACTGAAGCTTTCTTT. Its translation: CASSSGGRGMNTEAFF.

The rearrangement uses TRBV4-1 and TRBJ2-5, with TRBD2 matching over 12 bases. Germline-derived CDR1 and CDR2 are MGHRA and YSYEKL. J was trimmed by 5 bases and V by 4 bases; bases with no gene match: 5. The CDR3 totals 15 residues. The CDR3 here is CASSRGLAGIETQYF. The CDR3 nucleotides are TGCGCCAGCAGCCGCGGACTAGCGGGGATTGAGACCCAGTACTTC.

The chain employs TRBV4-3 and TRBJ2-7; 8 positions match TRBD1. Losses at the gene ends were 0 bases for V and 2 bases for J; bases not matched to a gene: 3. Germline V gene data show CDR1 as LGHNA and CDR2 as YSLEER. The CDR3 consists of 15 residues. CDR3 coding DNA: TGCGCCAGCAGCCAAGAGGGACAGGCGACCTACGAGCAGTACTTC. Protein sequence: CASSQEGQATYEQYF.

V and J are TRBV5-5 and TRBJ1-2, with TRBD1 identical over 8 bases. Germline loops: CDR1 SGHKS, CDR2 YYEKEE (reference sequence). Trimming took 5 bases from V and 4 from J; bases not matched to a gene: 13. CDR3 size: 16 residues. The CDR3 region has the DNA TGTGCCAGCAGAGCGGAGACAGGGGTGATAGCCTATGGCTACACCTTC. Amino acid sequence: CASRAETGVIAYGYTF.

The chain carries TRBV30 and TRBJ2-3; maybe TRBD2 (7 bases). This CDR3 region has 15 residues. Per germline, CDR1 GTSNPN and CDR2 SVGIG (reference sequence). Trimming removed 3 bases at V and 6 bases at J, with 19 bases between. The CDR3 sequence is CAWRGGPMRWDTQYF. In DNA form, the CDR3 reads TGTGCCTGGAGGGGGGGGCCGATGAGGTGGGATACGCAGTATTTT.

The chain has TRBV20-1 and TRBJ2-7; D remains ambiguous. V gave up 3 bases and J gave up 1 base, with 13 bases separating them. Germline V gene sequence: CDR1 DFQATT, CDR2 SNEGSKA (reference sequence). This CDR3 region has 14 residues. CDR3 sequence: CSASVKARSYEQYF. In DNA, the CDR3 is TGCAGTGCTAGTGTGAAGGCTAGATCCTACGAGCAGTACTTC.

The rearrangement uses TRBV6-5 and TRBJ2-1; 9 nucleotides agree with TRBD1. V shed 3 bases and J 2 bases; nucleotides not matched to a gene: 2. The germline gives CDR1 MNHEY, CDR2 SVGAGI. There are 15 residues in the CDR3. DNA of the CDR3: TGTGCCAGCAGTTATACAGGGGGCGCCTACAATGAGCAGTTCTTC. Residues: CASSYTGGAYNEQFF.

This chain links TRBV27 with TRBJ2-7; 12 bases are a match to TRBD2. This CDR3 has 18 amino acids. Trimming cost V 2 bases and J 2 bases; bases outside gene matches: 10. Germline V gene sequence: CDR1 MNHEY, CDR2 SMNVEV (reference sequence). In DNA form, the CDR3 reads TGTGCCAGCAGTTTACCCTCCGGGACTAGCGGGCGGACCTACGAGCAGTACTTC. Its translation is CASSLPSGTSGRTYEQYF.

This chain joins TRBV7-2 and TRBJ2-5; 9 nucleotides agree with TRBD1. The CDR3 has 13 amino acids. Germline V gene data show CDR1 as SGHTA and CDR2 as FQGNSA. Trimming took 3 bases from V and 5 from J; bases not matched to a gene: 1. The CDR3 region is CASSLGQGETQYF. The DNA for the CDR3 is TGTGCCAGCAGCTTGGGACAGGGTGAGACCCAGTACTTC.

This chain joins TRBV11-2 and TRBJ1-5; perhaps TRBD1 as D (5 bases). The V gene's germline CDR1 is SGHAT and CDR2 FQNNGV. V gave up 5 bases and J gave up 1 base, with 18 bases separating them. The CDR3 is 17 amino acids. The CDR3 loop is CASSPMGGGSSNQPQHF. The CDR3 nucleotides are TGTGCCAGCAGCCCCATGGGGGGGGGTTCCAGCAATCAGCCCCAGCATTTT.

V is TRBV6-2 or TRBV6-3 and J is TRBJ2-1; 9 bases line up with TRBD2. Per germline, CDR1 MNHEY and CDR2 SVGEGT. CDR3 length: 17 amino acids. Germline trimming cut 0 bases from V and 7 bases from J; bases unmatched to any gene: 10. The DNA of the CDR3 is TGTGCCAGCAGTTACTCGATGGGTAGCGGGAGAGGAAATGAGCAGTTCTTC. This sequence encodes CASSYSMGSGRGNEQFF.

The V call is TRBV28, the J call TRBJ2-6, with 9 bases matching TRBD1. The V gene end was trimmed by 7 bases and the J gene end by 1 base; junction bases not matched to a gene: 8. This CDR3 has 17 amino acids. Germline loops: CDR1 MDHEN, CDR2 SYDVKM. DNA of the CDR3: TGTGCCAGCAACACCGGGACAGGGTTATCTGGGGCCAACGTCCTGACTTTC. Its protein product is CASNTGTGLSGANVLTF.

V and J are TRBV11-2 and TRBJ2-2, with D possibly being TRBD2 (6 bases). The CDR3 totals 16 residues. Trimming removed 2 bases at V and 2 bases at J, with 12 bases between. The germline CDR1 and CDR2 sequences are SGHAT and FQNNGV. The CDR3: CASSLLGRGNTGELFF. The CDR3 DNA is TGTGCCAGCAGCTTATTAGGGCGGGGTAACACCGGGGAGCTGTTTTTT.

The J gene is TRBJ1-1, the V gene TRBV5-1; D is unresolved. V was pared by 1 base and J by 4 bases, with 14 bases between. The CDR3 is made up of 15 amino acids. Germline V lookup: CDR1 SGHRS, CDR2 YFSETQ. This CDR3 is CASSLYRGIGTEAFF. In nucleotides, the CDR3 is TGCGCCAGCAGCTTGTATCGGGGAATTGGCACTGAAGCTTTCTTT.

The V gene is TRBV6-2 or TRBV6-3, the J gene TRBJ1-5; D is perhaps TRBD1 (5 bases). This CDR3 is 17 amino acids long. Germline V gene lookup returns CDR1 MNHEY and CDR2 SVGEGT. Deletions cut 5 bases from V and 0 bases from J, with 17 bases between. DNA of the CDR3: TGTGCCAGCAGTGCTACAGGTCGTACCCATAGCAATCAGCCCCAGCATTTT. Protein: CASSATGRTHSNQPQHF.

The sample holds one count of this clone. The chain has TRBV30 and TRBJ1-1; no clear D. CDR1 and CDR2 from the germline V gene are GTSNPN and SVGIG (reference sequence). The CDR3 contains 12 residues. V was cut by 3 bases and J by 4 bases, with 9 bases left in between. In nucleotides, the CDR3 is TGTGCCTGGAGGGACGCGGGCACTGAAGCTTTCTTT. This codes for CAWRDAGTEAFF.